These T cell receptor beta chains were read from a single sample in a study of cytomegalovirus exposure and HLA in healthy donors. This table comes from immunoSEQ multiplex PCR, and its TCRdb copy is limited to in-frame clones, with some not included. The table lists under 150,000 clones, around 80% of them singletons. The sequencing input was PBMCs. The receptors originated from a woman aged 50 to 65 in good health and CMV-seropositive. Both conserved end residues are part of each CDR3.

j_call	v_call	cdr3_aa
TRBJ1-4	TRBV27	CASRFQGSRNEKLFF
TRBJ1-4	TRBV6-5	CASSRGPATKLFF
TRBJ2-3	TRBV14	CASSPFLASGTDTQYF
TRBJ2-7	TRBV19	CASSLGRRAYEQYF
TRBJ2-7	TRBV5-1	CASSLAQQGAGPYEQYF
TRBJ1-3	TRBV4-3	CASSQMGGPGNTIYF
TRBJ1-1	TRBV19	CATWAGNLEAFF
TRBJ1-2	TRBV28	CASSRDRANYGYTF
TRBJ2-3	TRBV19	CASSLTATDTQYF
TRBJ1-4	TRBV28	CATSGATNEKLFF
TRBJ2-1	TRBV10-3	CAISESVSGGEGEQFF
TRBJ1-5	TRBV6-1	CASSDGEDQPQHF
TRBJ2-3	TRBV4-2	CASSQDGGGARDTQYF
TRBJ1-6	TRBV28	CASSSAGTRTRGSPLHF
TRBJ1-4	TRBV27	CASSLSGQVWYEKLFF
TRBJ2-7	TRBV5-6	CASRVSTYEQYF
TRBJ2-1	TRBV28	CASRRSGRGPYNEQFF
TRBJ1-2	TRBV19	CASSIEAGNYGYTF
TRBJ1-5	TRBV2	CASSRDTNQPQHF
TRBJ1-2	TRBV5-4	CASSLEGTGNYGYTF
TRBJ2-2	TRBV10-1	CASSEKGSGQGKPGELFF
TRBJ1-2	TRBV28	CASSFWDRTNYGYTF
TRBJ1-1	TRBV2	CASSVSTDMRAEAFF
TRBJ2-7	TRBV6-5	CASSYETGPYEQYF
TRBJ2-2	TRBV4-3	CASNLGGAGNTGELFF
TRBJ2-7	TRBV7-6	CASSPPFGTGGWEQYF
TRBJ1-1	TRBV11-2	CASSSLWTAQNTEAFF
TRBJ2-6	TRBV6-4	CASSDSSSGANVLTF
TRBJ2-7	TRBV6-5	CASSRGVDEQYF
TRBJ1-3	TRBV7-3	CASSGGSGNTIYF
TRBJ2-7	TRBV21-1	CASSKENNRTYEQYF
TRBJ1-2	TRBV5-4	CASSLPLDSLSGYTF
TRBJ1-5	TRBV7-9	CASSLEPGRGLNQPQHF
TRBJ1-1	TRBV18	CASSLSGTGVEAFF
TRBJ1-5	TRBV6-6	CASSWTLGGVQPQHF
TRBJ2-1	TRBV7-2	CASSVVDSGVDNEQFF
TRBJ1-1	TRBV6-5	CASSYAGTGAFF
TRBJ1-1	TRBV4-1	CASSLGQVGTEAFF
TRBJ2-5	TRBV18	CASSANSGGLKTQYF
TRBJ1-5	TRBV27	CASSRDRGHQPQHF
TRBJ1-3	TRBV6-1	CASREEFSGNTIYF
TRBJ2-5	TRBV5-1	CASSTTRGETQYF
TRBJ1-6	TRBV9	CASSAGGQGISPLHF
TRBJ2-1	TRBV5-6	CASSLGLVSPREQFF
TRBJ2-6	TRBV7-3	CASSLHKGGANVLTF
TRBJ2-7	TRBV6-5	CASSSPDSSYEQYF
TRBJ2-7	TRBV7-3	CASSTGPTSSYEQYF
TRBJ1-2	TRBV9	CASSVGQNYGYTF
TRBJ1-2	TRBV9	CASSVGGGGYTF